Below are 9 T cell receptor beta chains sequenced from a single sample in a study of monozygotic twins with inflammatory bowel disease (dated by TCRdb to the late 2010s). Library preparation used 5' RACE. TCRdb records Illumina HiSeq 2500 as the sequencer. TCRdb reprocessed the reads; each CDR3 protein sequence makes one entry, and DNA is unavailable. For this sample, the table gives around 400,000 distinct CDR3 sequences. The top ten constitute less than 2.5% of the sample. Material for sequencing was blood. These receptors all come from a human donor with ulcerative colitis or Crohn's disease, or a healthy co-twin of an affected twin (not recorded which).

V usage is TRBV27 and J usage is TRBJ1-1. CDR1 and CDR2 (germline): MNHEY, SMNVEV (reference sequence). The CDR3 contains 13 residues. The chain's CDR3 is CASSHTWDTDAFF.

The J gene is TRBJ2-1, the V gene TRBV12-3 or TRBV12-4; TCRdb's D call of TRBD2 is untestable without DNA. The CDR3 spans 15 residues. The CDR3 sequence is CASSDSHLGTNEQFF.

This rearrangement joins TRBV6-1 to TRBJ2-5; the TRBD1 assignment by TCRdb is unverifiable without DNA. The CDR3 consists of 14 residues. The germline gives CDR1 MNHNS, CDR2 SASEGT. The CDR3 loop is CASSKTVPIETQYF.

This sequence joins TRBV19 and TRBJ2-4. The CDR3 extends over 14 amino acids. Per germline, CDR1 LNHDA and CDR2 SQIVND (reference sequence). This chain's CDR3 is CASNPMAAKNIQYF.

This chain connects TRBV9 to TRBJ1-3; TCRdb returns TRBD1, unconfirmable since there is no DNA. This CDR3 region has 15 residues. Germline V CDR1 and CDR2: SGDLS, YYNGEE. The CDR3 spells CASSRPTGTGNTIYF. The entire variable domain, with the rest obtained from reference TRBV9 and TRBJ1-3, is as follows: DSGVTQTPKHLITATGQRVTLRCSPRSGDLSVYWYQQSLDQGLQFLIQYYNGEERAKGNILERFSAQQFPDLHSELNLSSLELGDSALYFCASSRPTGTGNTIYFGEGSWLTVV.

The rearrangement joins TRBV15 to TRBJ1-1. CDR3 length: 15 residues. Germline-derived CDR1 and CDR2 are LNHNV and YYDKDF (reference sequence). CDR3 loop: CATSRGRGMNTEVFF.

The V and J genes are TRBV28 and TRBJ1-3; the TRBD1 assignment by TCRdb is unverifiable without DNA. This CDR3 has 14 residues. CDR1 and CDR2 from the germline V gene are MDHEN and SYDVKM. CDR3 in amino acids: CASSPTGPGNTIYF.

The CDR3 loop is CASSPDSYSGNTIYF. The rearrangement joins TRBV3-1 to TRBJ1-3; the D call from TCRdb, TRBD1, cannot be confirmed without DNA. The CDR3 has 15 amino acids. Germline CDR1 and CDR2: LGHDT and YNNKEL (reference sequence).

The chain joins TRBV7-3 to TRBJ2-3. Germline values: CDR1 SGHTA, CDR2 FQGTGA. There are 13 residues in the CDR3. The CDR3 loop is CASSFTAKDTQYF. The full variable domain, with the rest looked up from reference TRBV7-3 and TRBJ2-3, is GAGVSQTPSNKVTEKGKYVELRCDPISGHTALYWYRQSLGQGPEFLIYFQGTGAADDSGLPNDRFFAVRPEGSVSTLKIQRTERGDSAVYLCASSFTAKDTQYFGPGTRLTVL.